This T cell receptor beta chain was captured in a study of T cell clonotyping in hematopoietic cell transplantation. In the case of this clone: What it recognizes is unknown.

Study findings and constraints: Without cell sorting, CD4 versus CD8 contributions remain unresolved.

The germline V and J ends were trimmed by 4 bases and 4 bases, with 9 bases remaining between them. The CDR3 extends over 13 amino acids. Germline CDR1 reads SEHNR; CDR2 reads FQNEAQ (reference sequence). Produced via immunoSEQ multiplex PCR; TCRdb's table is partial and in-frame only. Among around 1,100 clones listed, over 75% were seen once. This TCR derives from a female patient aged 50-59 years who had an allogeneic stem cell transplant, so the T cells may come from the graft donor. Some clones in this sample may be carry-over from other donors' samples. The sequencing used PBMCs, collected 30 days after allogeneic stem cell transplant. This chain uses TRBV7-9 with TRBJ2-3, with a tentative D call TRBD1 (6 bases). The CDR3 loop reads CASSYREADTQYF. The CDR3 DNA is TGTGCCAGCAGCTACAGGGAAGCAGATACGCAGTATTTT.